This is a list of T cell receptor beta chains from one sample in a study of T-cell memory formation after mild COVID-19. TCRdb used MiXCR to reprocess the 5' RACE reads, holding one entry per CDR3 protein. This table has approximately 89,000 distinct CDR3 sequences, around a quarter appearing once. The specimen was PBMCs or a T cell subset sorted from them (not recorded which). These receptors originate from a man aged 18-30 years who had mild COVID-19 (a few samples of this study predate the infection). Cell type and time point are not known. The CDR3 runs from the conserved cysteine through the conserved F or W. Each record gives: D gene, V gene, clone size, J gene, CDR3 DNA, CDR3 protein. The D gene is left open where the match is weak. Size is omitted from some rows. Given values are once, few, many or a class for expanded clones.

D gene: TRBD1
V gene: TRBV5-1
clone size: .
J gene: TRBJ2-1
CDR3 DNA: TGCGCCAGCAGCTTGGGTACAGGGGGCGCGCGCGGTGAGCAGTTCTTC
CDR3 protein: CASSLGTGGARGEQFF

D gene: TRBD2
V gene: TRBV2
clone size: .
J gene: TRBJ2-1
CDR3 DNA: TGTGCCAGCAGAGGGAGCGGGGGGTATAATGAGCAGTTCTTC
CDR3 protein: CASRGSGGYNEQFF

D gene: .
V gene: TRBV12-2
clone size: .
J gene: TRBJ2-3
CDR3 DNA: TGTGCAAGTCGCCCCCTCTCTGAAATAACAGATACGCAGTATTTT
CDR3 protein: CASRPLSEITDTQYF

D gene: .
V gene: TRBV5-4
clone size: .
J gene: TRBJ2-5
CDR3 DNA: TGTGCCAGCACCCCTGGGGCTATGAACCACGAGACCCAGTACTTC
CDR3 protein: CASTPGAMNHETQYF

D gene: TRBD2
V gene: TRBV29-1
clone size: .
J gene: TRBJ2-5
CDR3 DNA: TGCAGCGTTGAGGGGGAATCTGACGGGGGGACCCAAGAGACCCAGTACTTC
CDR3 protein: CSVEGESDGGTQETQYF

D gene: .
V gene: TRBV12-3/TRBV12-4
clone size: many
J gene: TRBJ2-1
CDR3 DNA: TGTGCCAGCAGCACTGAGCAGAATGAGCAGTTCTTC
CDR3 protein: CASSTEQNEQFF

D gene: .
V gene: TRBV7-6
clone size: .
J gene: TRBJ1-1
CDR3 DNA: TGTGCCAGCAGCGCCGGGGACTTCCCGAGCACTGAAGCTTTCTTT
CDR3 protein: CASSAGDFPSTEAFF

D gene: .
V gene: TRBV5-1
clone size: few
J gene: TRBJ1-1
CDR3 DNA: TGCGCCAGCAACGGGGGGAGGGGTAGCGCTGAAGCTTTCTTT
CDR3 protein: CASNGGRGSAEAFF

D gene: .
V gene: TRBV21-1
clone size: .
J gene: TRBJ1-2
CDR3 DNA: TGTGCCAGCTTCAGCTCAAGTGGGGGACAGTATGGCTACACCTTC
CDR3 protein: CASFSSSGGQYGYTF

D gene: .
V gene: TRBV11-2
clone size: few
J gene: TRBJ2-3
CDR3 DNA: TGTGCCAGCAGCCCCCCCGACGGCACAGATACGCAGTATTTT
CDR3 protein: CASSPPDGTDTQYF

D gene: .
V gene: TRBV28
clone size: .
J gene: TRBJ2-1
CDR3 DNA: TGTGCCAGCAGCCCACGGGCAAGCTCCTACAATGAGCAGTTCTTC
CDR3 protein: CASSPRASSYNEQFF

D gene: .
V gene: TRBV28
clone size: few
J gene: TRBJ2-2
CDR3 DNA: TGTGCCAGCAGTCACCCGAGGGTCGCGAACACCGGGGAGCTGTTTTTT
CDR3 protein: CASSHPRVANTGELFF

D gene: .
V gene: TRBV6-2/TRBV6-3
clone size: few
J gene: TRBJ2-4
CDR3 DNA: TGTGCCAGTTCTAACAGCAAACTAGCCAAAAACATTCAGTACTTC
CDR3 protein: CASSNSKLAKNIQYF

D gene: TRBD2
V gene: TRBV6-5
clone size: few
J gene: TRBJ2-6
CDR3 DNA: TGTGCCAGCAGTCCGGGACTAGCGGGGGGCCCCATTTCTGGGGCCAACGTCCTGACTTTC
CDR3 protein: CASSPGLAGGPISGANVLTF

D gene: .
V gene: TRBV9
clone size: few
J gene: TRBJ1-3
CDR3 DNA: TGTGCCAGCAGCCCTCATCCGCTCGGGGGAAACACCATATATTTT
CDR3 protein: CASSPHPLGGNTIYF

D gene: .
V gene: TRBV12-3/TRBV12-4
clone size: .
J gene: TRBJ2-3
CDR3 DNA: TGTGCCAGCAGTTTAGAGTTCGGCACAGATACGCAGTATTTT
CDR3 protein: CASSLEFGTDTQYF

D gene: .
V gene: TRBV29-1
clone size: few
J gene: TRBJ1-4
CDR3 DNA: TGCAGCGTTGACGCTGGGGGCGTTGAAAAACTGTTTTTT
CDR3 protein: CSVDAGGVEKLFF

D gene: TRBD2
V gene: TRBV9
clone size: .
J gene: TRBJ2-3
CDR3 DNA: TGTGCCAGCACCTTCGGGGGGACTAGCACAGATACGCAGTATTTT
CDR3 protein: CASTFGGTSTDTQYF